One sample yielded the 14 T cell receptor beta chains listed below, sequenced in a study of blood T cell repertoires in COVID-19. The data were produced by immunoSEQ multiplex PCR, yet TCRdb's version contains in-frame clones alone and is incomplete. The table has about 20,000 clones, approximately 90% seen once. The sample was peripheral blood. Source of these receptors: a woman aged 55-70 years with active COVID-19.

The chain joins TRBV3-1 (or the pseudogene TRBV3-2) to TRBJ1-4; perhaps TRBD1 as D (5 bases). Germline V CDR1 and CDR2: LGHDT, YNNKEL (reference sequence). This CDR3 is 12 amino acids long. Trimming took 3 bases from V and 8 from J, leaving 7 bases between them. The CDR3 DNA reads TGTGCCAGCAGCCACCGGGGGGAAAAACTGTTTTTT. Its protein product is CASSHRGEKLFF.

The chain joins TRBV29-1 to TRBJ2-7, with D possibly matching TRBD1 (5 bases). This CDR3 contains 11 residues. V was cut by 7 bases and J by 3 bases, with 10 bases left in between. In germline, CDR1 is SQVTM, CDR2 ANQGSEA. The CDR3 sequence: CSARTSYEQYF. CDR3 in DNA: TGCAGCGCCCGGACAAGCTACGAGCAGTACTTC.

The V and J genes are TRBV25-1 and TRBJ2-2, with a possible D match to TRBD1 (5 bases). The CDR3 length is 14 residues. V dropped 4 bases and J dropped 4 bases, with 10 bases sitting between them. Germline V gene data show CDR1 as MGHDK and CDR2 as SYGVNS. The CDR3 nucleotides are TGTGCCAGCAGTGCGCAGGGAAGCACCGGGGAGCTGTTTTTT. Translation: CASSAQGSTGELFF.

The rearrangement uses TRBV2 and TRBJ1-6; 10 positions match TRBD1. Per germline, CDR1 SNHLY and CDR2 FYNNEI. J gave up 9 bases and V 7 bases, and 9 bases lay outside the gene matches. The CDR3 consists of 15 residues. The CDR3 bases are TGTGCCAGCATTGGGACAGGGGAGGTGGTTTCACCCCTCCACTTT. Translating it yields CASIGTGEVVSPLHF.

The chain employs TRBV5-1 and TRBJ1-1, with TRBD1 matching over 7 bases. V was pared by 2 bases and J by 0 bases, with 4 bases of the junction left unmatched. Germline assignment: CDR1 SGHRS and CDR2 YFSETQ. This CDR3 is 15 amino acids long. CDR3 DNA: TGCGCCAGCAGCTTCCGGCAGGGGGTGAACACTGAAGCTTTCTTT. Translating it yields CASSFRQGVNTEAFF.

The chain joins TRBV6-6 to TRBJ2-5, with D tentatively TRBD1 (5 bases). The CDR3 runs to 13 residues. Trimming left V 8 bases short and J 5 bases short, with 15 bases between. Germline loops: CDR1 MNHNY, CDR2 SVGAGI (reference sequence). The CDR3: CASCRGPWETQYF. The CDR3 DNA follows: TGTGCCAGCTGTAGGGGTCCATGGGAGACCCAGTACTTC.

The CDR3 region has the DNA TGTGCCAGCAGCTTAGGACTGGGGGGGAGACAAGAGACCCAGTACTTC. Encoded protein: CASSLGLGGRQETQYF. The chain recombines TRBV11-2 with TRBJ2-5; TRBD2 agrees at 7 bases. With V trimmed by 1 base and J by 2 bases, 7 bases remained unmatched. Per germline, CDR1 SGHAT and CDR2 FQNNGV. The CDR3 contains 16 residues.

The rearrangement joins TRBV5-5 to TRBJ1-3; 7 bases line up with TRBD1. The CDR3 length is 15 residues. V gave up 4 bases and J gave up 1 base; unmatched junction bases: 5. Germline V CDR1 and CDR2: SGHKS, YYEKEE (reference sequence). In nucleotides, the CDR3 is TGTGCCAGCAGCCGCTCGACAGGGTCTGGAAACACCATATATTTT. Protein sequence: CASSRSTGSGNTIYF.

The rearrangement uses TRBV3-1 (or the pseudogene TRBV3-2) and TRBJ2-5, with D tentatively TRBD2 (7 bases). Between the trimmed V and J ends, which lost 5 bases and 3 bases, there was a span of 13 bases. The CDR3 is 14 amino acids. The germline V gene encodes CDR1 LGHDT and CDR2 YNNKEL (reference sequence). The CDR3 sequence is CASSSRGAEETQYF. The CDR3 bases are TGTGCCAGCAGCTCCCGGGGGGCCGAAGAGACCCAGTACTTC.

The chain combines TRBV2 with TRBJ2-7; 7 nucleotides agree with TRBD2. Germline V CDR1 and CDR2: SNHLY, FYNNEI. The V gene end was trimmed by 5 bases and the J gene end by 2 bases; junction bases not matched to a gene: 9. The CDR3 has 15 residues. In DNA, the CDR3 is TGTGCCAGCAGTTCGGAGCGGGGAGGGGCCTACGAGCAGTACTTC. Translation: CASSSERGGAYEQYF.

The sample holds one count of this clone. The chain links TRBV6-2 or TRBV6-3 to TRBJ2-3; TRBD1 aligns across 12 bases. CDR3 size: 16 residues. The V segment lost 0 bases and the J segment 4 bases; nucleotides outside the gene matches: 2. CDR1 is MNHEY, CDR2 SVGEGT, per germline. The DNA for the CDR3 is TGTGCCAGCAGTTACTCTGGGACAGGGGGCCCAGATACGCAGTATTTT. This codes for CASSYSGTGGPDTQYF.

This sequence joins TRBV14 and TRBJ1-6; D is possibly TRBD1 (6 bases). CDR1 is SGHDN, CDR2 FVKESK, per germline. V was trimmed by 1 base and J by 9 bases, leaving 10 bases between them. The CDR3 extends over 14 amino acids. The CDR3 bases are TGTGCCAGCAGCCAAGGTAGGGGGAGTTCACCCCTCCACTTT. Amino acids: CASSQGRGSSPLHF.

In this sample, this clone turned up a few times. The CDR3: CASSKAQKDQPQHF. The CDR3 nucleotides are TGTGCCAGCTCAAAGGCACAGAAGGATCAGCCCCAGCATTTT. V gene TRBV18 combines with J gene TRBJ1-5, with unresolved D. CDR1 is KGHSH and CDR2 is LQKENI in the germline V gene. V was pared by 5 bases and J by 5 bases, with 13 bases between. The CDR3 totals 14 residues.

V gene TRBV7-3 combines with J gene TRBJ2-1; 11 bases align to TRBD2. The trim removed 4 bases at V and 9 bases at J, leaving 8 bases unmatched. The CDR3 has 15 amino acids. The V gene's germline CDR1 is SGHTA and CDR2 FQGTGA. The CDR3: CASSSLAGATFEQFF. The CDR3 nucleotides are TGTGCCAGCAGCTCACTAGCGGGGGCCACTTTTGAGCAGTTCTTC.